What follows are 21 T cell receptor beta chains derived from one specimen sequenced in a study of shared clonotypes between healthy human individuals. Repertoires were generated with immunoSEQ multiplex PCR, while TCRdb's copy carries only in-frame clones and drops some. The sample yields some 2,000,000 clones, 85% to 95% seen once. The sequenced sample was naive CD4+ T cells sorted from blood. Stated subset: CD45RA+ positively selected. Source of these receptors: a man aged 18-30 years in good health.

V usage is TRBV5-1 and J usage is TRBJ2-2; D ambiguous. Germline V lookup: CDR1 SGHRS, CDR2 YFSETQ. CDR3 size: 15 residues. Trimming removed 0 bases from V and 4 bases from J, with 10 bases in between. CDR3 amino acids: CASSLGRMPTGELFF. DNA for the CDR3: TGCGCCAGCAGCTTGGGCCGGATGCCCACCGGGGAGCTGTTTTTT.

The chain couples TRBV10-3 to TRBJ1-1; D gene ambiguous. The CDR3 runs to 15 residues. The V end lost 0 bases, the J end lost 0 bases, and 8 bases lay between the germline ends. Germline CDR1 is ENHRY and CDR2 is SYGVKD. This CDR3 is CAISESQIMNTEAFF. DNA for the CDR3: TGTGCCATCAGTGAGTCCCAGATAATGAACACTGAAGCTTTCTTT.

The J gene is TRBJ2-6, the V gene TRBV7-9; D not certain. Trimming shortened V by 2 bases and J by 1 base, and 6 bases separated the two germline ends. Per germline, CDR1 SEHNR and CDR2 FQNEAQ (reference sequence). This CDR3 comprises 15 residues. The CDR3 sequence is CASSLNPSGANVLTF. The CDR3, as DNA: TGTGCCAGCAGCTTAAATCCGTCTGGGGCCAACGTCCTGACTTTC.

This clone was recorded once. The sample holds other DNA sequences that translate to the same CDR3. The V and J genes are TRBV18 and TRBJ1-5; D is undetermined. Per the germline V gene, CDR1 is KGHSH and CDR2 is LQKENI. Trimming pared 3 bases from V and 6 bases from J, leaving 9 bases between. This CDR3 has 13 amino acids. As DNA, the CDR3 is TGTGCCAGCTCACCGGGAGGGAGTCAGCCCCAGCATTTT. Translation: CASSPGGSQPQHF.

The V and J genes are TRBV5-1 and TRBJ2-3; TRBD2 might be the D (6 bases). V was trimmed by 4 bases and J by 0 bases, leaving 9 bases between them. The CDR3 covers 14 residues. In germline, CDR1 is SGHRS, CDR2 YFSETQ. CDR3 nucleotide sequence: TGCGCCAGCAGCATCGGGACTAGCACAGATACGCAGTATTTT. Translation gives CASSIGTSTDTQYF.

The chain is built from TRBV18 and TRBJ1-4; D possibly corresponds to TRBD1 (5 bases). The V end was cut by 3 bases, the J end by 12 bases, with 17 bases between. This CDR3 contains 14 residues. The germline CDR1 and CDR2 sequences are KGHSH and LQKENI. The CDR3, as DNA: TGTGCCAGCTCACCGGGGGTAACGTTAGGCGAACTGTTTTTT. This sequence encodes CASSPGVTLGELFF.

The V gene is TRBV5-1, the J gene TRBJ2-2, with unresolved D. This CDR3 has 14 residues. CDR1 SGHRS and CDR2 YFSETQ come from the germline V gene. The V gene lost 2 bases and the J gene lost 4 bases, with 9 bases spanning the gap. The CDR3, as DNA: TGCGCCAGCAGCTTCGAACAGATCACCGGGGAGCTGTTTTTT. It yields the protein CASSFEQITGELFF. Drawing the rest from reference TRBV5-1 and TRBJ2-2, the complete variable domain is KAGVTQTPRYLIKTRGQQVTLSCSPISGHRSVSWYQQTPGQGLQFLFEYFSETQRNKGNFPGRFSGRQFSNSRSEMNVSTLELGDSALYLCASSFEQITGELFFGEGSRLTVL.

As for this clone: This may be a read error: a much more frequent sequence differs by one nucleotide. Other DNA sequences in this specimen translate into the identical CDR3. This chain links TRBV20-1 with TRBJ2-7; D gene ambiguous. Germline loops: CDR1 DFQATT, CDR2 SNEGSKA (reference sequence). CDR3 length: 11 residues. Between the trimmed V and J ends, which lost 6 bases and 2 bases, there was a span of 8 bases. The CDR3 DNA reads as TGCAGTGCCAGCAGCCCCTACGAGCAGTACTTC. Its translation: CSASSPYEQYF.

In this sample, this clone turned up once. The V gene is TRBV4-2, the J gene TRBJ2-7, with D possibly matching TRBD2 (6 bases). The germline V gene encodes CDR1 LGHNA and CDR2 YNFKEQ. With 0 bases removed from V and 7 bases from J, the gap between germline ends came to 16 bases. The CDR3 is made up of 15 amino acids. For the CDR3, the DNA is TGTGCCAGCAGCCAAGATGGGCGACTAGAAAATGAGCAGTACTTC. Protein product: CASSQDGRLENEQYF.

The chain recombines TRBV5-1 with TRBJ2-7, with 11 bases matching TRBD2. The V segment lost 1 base and the J segment 0 bases; nucleotides outside the gene matches: 6. CDR3 length: 17 residues. CDR1 SGHRS and CDR2 YFSETQ come from the germline V gene. CDR3 sequence (DNA): TGCGCCAGCAGCTTGTGGCTAGCGGGGGGCTCCTCCTACGAGCAGTACTTC. Translating gives CASSLWLAGGSSYEQYF.

This clone has just one count. The chain has TRBV5-1 and TRBJ2-2, with D maybe TRBD2 (5 bases). Trimming left V 0 bases short and J 4 bases short, with 13 bases between. Germline V gives CDR1 SGHRS, CDR2 YFSETQ. This CDR3 region has 16 residues. CDR3 residues: CASSLAWQGSTGELFF. The CDR3 nucleotides read TGCGCCAGCAGCTTGGCCTGGCAAGGGAGCACCGGGGAGCTGTTTTTT.

This chain uses TRBV5-1 with TRBJ2-7, with D maybe TRBD1 (5 bases). The V end lost 0 bases, the J end lost 4 bases, and 14 bases lay between the germline ends. The germline CDR1 and CDR2 sequences are SGHRS and YFSETQ. The CDR3 is made up of 15 amino acids. The CDR3 here is CASSLVAGSTYEQYF. The CDR3 DNA reads TGCGCCAGCAGCTTGGTGGCAGGGTCAACATACGAGCAGTACTTC.

As concerns this clone: Other DNA sequences in this sample translate to the same CDR3. This chain links TRBV10-1 with TRBJ1-2; D gene uncertain. This CDR3 comprises 13 residues. The ends were cut back, 2 bases at V and 0 bases at J, with 4 bases in the middle. Germline CDR1 and CDR2: WNHNN and SYGVQD (reference sequence). CDR3 sequence reads: CASSERANYGYTF. CDR3 in DNA: TGCGCCAGCAGTGAGCGAGCTAACTATGGCTACACCTTC.

Regarding this clone: This sample also contains other DNA sequences that code for the same CDR3. The J gene is TRBJ1-4, the V gene TRBV6-6; D is uncertain. The CDR3 loop spans 12 amino acids. In germline, CDR1 is MNHNY, CDR2 SVGAGI (reference sequence). Trimming stripped 0 bases from V and 8 bases from J, with 4 bases between. This chain's CDR3 is CASSYSREKLFF. The DNA of the CDR3 is TGTGCCAGCAGTTACTCGCGGGAAAAACTGTTTTTT.

The chain couples TRBV27 to TRBJ1-5, with TRBD1 matching over 9 bases. There are 18 residues in the CDR3. CDR1 MNHEY and CDR2 SMNVEV come from the germline V gene (reference sequence). The trim removed 6 bases at V and 0 bases at J, leaving 12 bases unmatched. The CDR3 sequence is CASSLRGTGSSSNQPQHF. Here the CDR3 DNA reads TGTGCCAGCAGCCTTCGAGGGACAGGGTCTTCTAGCAATCAGCCCCAGCATTTT.

The rearrangement links TRBV2 to TRBJ1-2; 9 bases align to TRBD1. Germline loops: CDR1 SNHLY, CDR2 FYNNEI. Trimming cost V 5 bases and J 2 bases; bases outside gene matches: 18. This CDR3 is built from 19 residues. The CDR3 coding sequence is TGTGCCAGCAGTTTAGGAGGGACAGGGAATTTGTTAGCCAACTATGGCTACACCTTC. Translated, it gives CASSLGGTGNLLANYGYTF.

This rearrangement joins TRBV27 to TRBJ2-7, with 7 bases that match TRBD2. Germline CDR1 and CDR2: MNHEY and SMNVEV (reference sequence). The CDR3 contains 16 residues. V dropped 0 bases and J dropped 5; count of bases not matched to a gene: 10. The CDR3: CASSLSVGGGSNEQYF. DNA for the CDR3: TGTGCCAGCAGTTTATCGGTGGGCGGGGGTTCCAACGAGCAGTACTTC.

This clone was detected once. V gene TRBV30 combines with J gene TRBJ2-1, with TRBD2 matching over 7 bases. The CDR3 runs 15 residues. Germline values: CDR1 GTSNPN, CDR2 SVGIG (reference sequence). V was clipped by 2 bases and J by 9 bases; unmatched bases: 13. In DNA, the CDR3 is TGTGCCTGGAGTTTTGGGAGGGCAAGGTTCTGTGAGCAGTTCTTC. It translates to CAWSFGRARFCEQFF.

This rearrangement joins TRBV27 to TRBJ1-6, with 9 bases aligning to TRBD1. This CDR3 contains 16 residues. The germline V gene encodes CDR1 MNHEY and CDR2 SMNVEV (reference sequence). The J segment lost 3 bases and the V segment lost 6 bases, leaving 6 bases of the junction unmatched. CDR3 sequence (DNA): TGTGCCAGCAGGTTAGGGACAGGGATCTATAATTCACCCCTCCACTTT. Its protein is CASRLGTGIYNSPLHF.

This clone appeared a single time. The chain has TRBV9 and TRBJ2-3, with D maybe TRBD1 (5 bases). This CDR3 contains 14 residues. The V gene's germline CDR1 is SGDLS and CDR2 YYNGEE. V was clipped by 0 bases and J by 4 bases, with 9 bases between them. CDR3: CASSVESGPDTQYF. As DNA, the CDR3 is TGTGCCAGCAGCGTAGAATCAGGGCCAGATACGCAGTATTTT.

The rearrangement links TRBV4-2 to TRBJ2-7, with 9 bases matching TRBD1. The CDR3 totals 16 residues. Germline CDR1 and CDR2: LGHNA and YNFKEQ. V was clipped by 3 bases and J by 5 bases; unmatched bases: 11. CDR3 sequence: CASSQHPGQGWDEQYF. The CDR3 DNA follows: TGTGCCAGCAGCCAGCATCCGGGACAGGGATGGGACGAGCAGTACTTC.